This entry lists 20 T cell receptor beta chains sequenced from one sample in a study of blood T cell repertoires in COVID-19. Sequenced by immunoSEQ multiplex PCR; TCRdb stores in-frame clones only, minus some. Of some 120,000 clones in the sample, about 83% were seen once. The specimen was peripheral blood. Receptor source: a man between 60 and 70 years old with acute or convalescent COVID-19.

This rearrangement joins TRBV9 to TRBJ1-6; D is ambiguous. The CDR3 is 13 amino acids. The V and J ends lost 2 bases and 9 bases respectively, with 9 bases between them. Germline CDR1 reads SGDLS; CDR2 reads YYNGEE. The CDR3 region is CASSVESGSPLHF. The CDR3, as DNA: TGTGCCAGCAGCGTCGAGAGCGGTTCACCCCTCCACTTT.

The chain has TRBV10-3 and TRBJ1-2; 8 positions agree with TRBD1. Germline-derived CDR1 and CDR2 are ENHRY and SYGVKD. The V and J ends lost 7 bases and 0 bases, in that order; junction bases with no gene match: 7. The CDR3 runs 15 residues. CDR3 sequence (DNA): TGTGCCATCACTCGGGACAGGACGTCTAACTATGGCTACACCTTC. It translates to CAITRDRTSNYGYTF.

This chain connects TRBV20-1 to TRBJ2-1; D is uncertain. Trimming cost V 3 bases and J 9 bases, with 9 bases left between them. Germline V lookup: CDR1 DFQATT, CDR2 SNEGSKA (reference sequence). This CDR3 comprises 11 residues. CDR3 nucleotide sequence: TGCAGTGCTAGGTCAGGTGTTGAGCAGTTCTTC. Protein: CSARSGVEQFF.

This sequence joins TRBV6-5 and TRBJ1-5; D is perhaps TRBD1 (5 bases). This CDR3 is built from 15 residues. From germline, CDR1 is MNHEY and CDR2 SVGAGI. Trimming left V 6 bases short and J 2 bases short, with 14 bases between. The CDR3 protein is CASRPGTGGNQPQHF. CDR3 sequence (DNA): TGTGCCAGCAGGCCCGGGACGGGGGGCAATCAGCCCCAGCATTTT.

V gene TRBV28 combines with J gene TRBJ2-5, with D possibly TRBD1 on 5 matching bases. Per the germline V gene, CDR1 is MDHEN and CDR2 is SYDVKM. CDR3 length equals 13 residues. Trimming removed 2 bases from V and 2 bases from J, with 6 bases in between. CDR3 sequence: CASSLQGQETQYF. The CDR3 nucleotides are TGTGCCAGCAGTTTACAGGGTCAAGAGACCCAGTACTTC.

The chain joins TRBV5-1 to TRBJ2-4; 10 bases agree with TRBD2. CDR3 length: 16 amino acids. Germline V gene sequence: CDR1 SGHRS, CDR2 YFSETQ. V shed 4 bases and J 5 bases; nucleotides not matched to a gene: 9. DNA of the CDR3: TGCGCCAGCAGCCTGGCTAGCGGGGGAACAGAAAACATTCAGTACTTC. Translation: CASSLASGGTENIQYF.

The chain recombines TRBV6-5 with TRBJ1-4, with 7 bases that match TRBD1. The CDR3 has 16 residues. Losses at the gene ends were 4 bases for V and 8 bases for J; bases not matched to a gene: 13. Germline assignment: CDR1 MNHEY and CDR2 SVGAGI. The CDR3 loop reads CASSSRDSPLGEKLFF. DNA of the CDR3: TGTGCCAGCAGTTCCCGGGACAGTCCCCTTGGGGAAAAACTGTTTTTT.

The V and J genes are TRBV12-3 or TRBV12-4 and TRBJ1-2; 8 bases are a match to TRBD1. J was trimmed by 4 bases and V by 7 bases; bases with no gene match: 5. This CDR3 is built from 13 residues. Here the CDR3 DNA reads TGTGCCAGCATCCTAACAGGGGGCTATGGCTACACCTTC. Amino acid sequence: CASILTGGYGYTF.

This rearrangement joins TRBV28 to TRBJ2-5; 9 bases match TRBD1. The germline CDR1 and CDR2 sequences are MDHEN and SYDVKM. The CDR3 covers 15 residues. Unmatched junction bases numbered 8, after V lost 4 bases and J lost 5 bases. The CDR3 coding sequence is TGTGCCAGCAGTTCCCCGGGACAGGGTAGGGAGACCCAGTACTTC. It is translated as CASSSPGQGRETQYF. Drawing the rest from reference TRBV28 and TRBJ2-5, the complete variable domain is DVKVTQSSRYLVKRTGEKVFLECVQDMDHENMFWYRQDPGLGLRLIYFSYDVKMKEKGDIPEGYSVSREKKERFSLILESASTNQTSMYLCASSSPGQGRETQYFGPGTRLLVL.

This clone appeared a few times. V is TRBV6-1 and J is TRBJ1-3; D unclear. This CDR3 has 14 amino acids. The germline V and J ends were trimmed by 1 base and 0 bases, with 4 bases remaining between them. The V gene's germline CDR1 is MNHNS and CDR2 SASEGT. The CDR3 loop reads CASSEGSSGNTIYF. In DNA form, the CDR3 reads TGTGCCAGCAGTGAAGGCAGCTCTGGAAACACCATATATTTT.

This rearrangement joins TRBV3-1 (or the pseudogene TRBV3-2) to TRBJ2-2, with 9 nucleotides matching TRBD1. The length of the CDR3 is 16 residues. The germline CDR1 and CDR2 sequences are LGHDT and YNNKEL (reference sequence). The V gene end was trimmed by 4 bases and the J gene end by 4 bases; junction bases not matched to a gene: 7. CDR3: CASSPWTGVSTGELFF. The CDR3 DNA reads TGTGCCAGCAGCCCCTGGACAGGGGTGAGCACCGGGGAGCTGTTTTTT.

The V and J genes are TRBV5-1 and TRBJ2-7, with 7 bases that match TRBD2. The length of the CDR3 is 14 residues. With 4 bases clipped from V and 11 bases from J, the junction kept 15 bases outside the gene matches. Germline V gives CDR1 SGHRS, CDR2 YFSETQ. The CDR3 is CASSAGLPGGREYF. The CDR3 DNA sequence: TGCGCCAGCAGCGCGGGACTACCGGGCGGGCGGGAGTACTTC.

The chain links TRBV28 to TRBJ2-3, with TRBD1 matching over 8 bases. The length of the CDR3 is 15 residues. Germline V gives CDR1 MDHEN, CDR2 SYDVKM. Trimming removed 6 bases from V and 11 bases from J; junction bases left unmatched: 16. The CDR3 bases are TGTGCCAGCAGCCCAGGGGGCGTCAGCACAGATTGGCAGTATTTT. It encodes CASSPGGVSTDWQYF.

The chain couples TRBV2 to TRBJ2-7; 8 positions match TRBD1. CDR3 length equals 13 residues. Germline V gives CDR1 SNHLY, CDR2 FYNNEI. With V trimmed by 6 bases and J by 2 bases, 3 bases remained unmatched. The CDR3 sequence is CASSRTGPYEQYF. In nucleotides, the CDR3 is TGTGCCAGCAGCCGGACAGGGCCCTACGAGCAGTACTTC.

The V call is TRBV6-5, the J call TRBJ2-3, with D possibly being TRBD1 (6 bases). V lost 5 bases and J 2 bases, leaving 14 bases between the germline ends. From germline, CDR1 is MNHEY and CDR2 SVGAGI. The CDR3 extends over 15 amino acids. CDR3 DNA: TGTGCCAGCAGTCCGACAGGCCATTACACAGATACGCAGTATTTT. Its protein product is CASSPTGHYTDTQYF.

To note about this clone: At the DNA level, this CDR3 is encoded by other sequences in the same sample as well. This chain uses TRBV10-1 with TRBJ1-1, with a weak D call TRBD1 (5 bases). V was clipped by 5 bases and J by 1 base, with 11 bases between them. CDR1 and CDR2 from the germline V gene are WNHNN and SYGVQD (reference sequence). This CDR3 spans 14 amino acids. This chain's CDR3 is CASSRDSSNTEAFF. The CDR3 coding sequence is TGCGCCAGCAGTCGGGACTCCTCGAACACTGAAGCTTTCTTT.

The chain combines TRBV5-5 with TRBJ1-1, with TRBD1 identical over 7 bases. CDR3 length equals 15 residues. The trim removed 4 bases at V and 4 bases at J, leaving 10 bases unmatched. Germline V gene data show CDR1 as SGHKS and CDR2 as YYEKEE (reference sequence). The CDR3 nucleotides are TGTGCCAGCAGCGGTATACAGGGGAAGACCACTGAAGCTTTCTTT. It yields the protein CASSGIQGKTTEAFF.

The rearrangement joins TRBV4-1 to TRBJ2-3, with D possibly TRBD2 on 6 matching bases. Per the germline V gene, CDR1 is MGHRA and CDR2 is YSYEKL. The CDR3 spans 20 residues. V gave up 4 bases and J gave up 4 bases, with 30 bases separating them. CDR3 nucleotide sequence: TGCGCCAGCAGCCTCCCGCCAACCCGCCAACTAGGAGGGGACCCAGATACGCAGTATTTT. Translating gives CASSLPPTRQLGGDPDTQYF.

This rearrangement joins TRBV9 to TRBJ2-1; weak D call: TRBD1 (6 bases). Per the germline V gene, CDR1 is SGDLS and CDR2 is YYNGEE. The V end lost 4 bases, the J end lost 1 base, and 12 bases lay between the germline ends. The CDR3 is 15 amino acids. CDR3 DNA sequence: TGTGCCAGCAGCCCCCAGGGGTTATCCTACAATGAGCAGTTCTTC. Its translation: CASSPQGLSYNEQFF.

The chain is built from TRBV10-3 and TRBJ2-7, with TRBD1 as a possible D gene (6 bases). CDR3 length: 15 residues. The germline gives CDR1 ENHRY, CDR2 SYGVKD. V lost 0 bases and J lost 6, with 15 bases in between. CDR3 sequence (DNA): TGTGCCATCAGTGAGTCGTCGAACAGGGTGGGCGAGCAGTACTTC. Translating it yields CAISESSNRVGEQYF.